This TCR beta chain originates from a study of shared clonotypes between healthy human individuals. Profiled with immunoSEQ multiplex PCR; TCRdb holds only in-frame clones, not every one. The sample shows a few million clones, more than 80% of them seen only once. Study findings and constraints: Naive subsets tended to show greater estimated richness than memory subsets.

The CDR3 covers 13 residues. Germline CDR1 is SGHNT and CDR2 is YYREEE (reference sequence). Trimming removed 0 bases at V and 7 bases at J, with 10 bases between. About this clone: Its antigen is not known.

Specimen: naive CD4+ T cells sorted from blood. The subset denotes: CD45RA+ positively selected. The V call is TRBV5-4, the J call TRBJ1-1; the D gene is possibly TRBD1 (5 bases). This TCR derives from a man aged 18 to 35 in good health. CDR3 residues: CASSLDLDNEAFF. CDR3 coding DNA: TGTGCCAGCAGCTTGGATCTGGACAATGAAGCTTTCTTT.